The source of this T cell receptor beta chain is a study of cytomegalovirus exposure and HLA in healthy donors. Broader study findings: In a later analysis, HLA-associated beta chains showed higher expansion and lower generation probabilities than comparable chains.

The study ran its PCR with 60 Vbeta and 13 Jbeta primers. Sequencing was performed with immunoSEQ multiplex PCR; in TCRdb, only in-frame clones are kept and a portion is missing. Among approximately 79,000 clones, over 70% were seen once, and the ten largest hold over 2%. This clone was seen more than once but under ten times. Its antigen is still unknown. After removal of 0 bases from V and 6 bases from J, the junction contained 2 bases not matched to a gene. Germline lookup yields CDR1 SGHTA and CDR2 FQGNSA. The CDR3 totals 14 residues. This sequence joins TRBV7-2 and TRBJ1-5; 7 positions agree with TRBD1. The sequencing input was PBMCs. This clonotype was obtained from a boy younger than 18 in good health and CMV-seronegative. CDR3 loop: CASSLAGGRQPQHF. CDR3 DNA: TGTGCCAGCAGCTTAGCAGGGGGCCGTCAGCCCCAGCATTTT.